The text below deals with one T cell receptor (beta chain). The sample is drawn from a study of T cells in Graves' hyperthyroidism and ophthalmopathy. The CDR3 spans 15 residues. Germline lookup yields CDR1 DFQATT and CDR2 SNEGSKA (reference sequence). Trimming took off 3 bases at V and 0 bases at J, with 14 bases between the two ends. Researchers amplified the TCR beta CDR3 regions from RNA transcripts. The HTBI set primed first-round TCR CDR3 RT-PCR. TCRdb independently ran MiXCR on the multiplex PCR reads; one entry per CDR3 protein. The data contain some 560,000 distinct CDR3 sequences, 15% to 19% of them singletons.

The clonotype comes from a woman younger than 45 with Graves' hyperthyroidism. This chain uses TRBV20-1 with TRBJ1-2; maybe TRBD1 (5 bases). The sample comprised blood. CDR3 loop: CSASKPGQANYGYTF. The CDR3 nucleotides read TGCAGTGCTAGTAAGCCTGGACAAGCTAACTATGGCTACACCTTC.